A selection of T cell receptor beta chains follows, all from one sample in a study of breast tumors, draining lymph nodes, adjacent tissues. TCRdb independently ran MiXCR on the multiplex PCR reads; one entry per CDR3 protein. The data hold roughly 260,000 distinct CDR3 sequences, with 30% to 35% observed a single time. The specimen sequenced was axillary lymph node tissue. These receptors came from a female donor with breast cancer. Some clones in this sample may be carry-over from other donors' samples. Both conserved end residues are part of each CDR3. A D gene is named only where the DNA matches it firmly. Clone size is shown for a subset of rows, as once, few, many or a class of expanded clone.

d_gene: TRBD1; v_gene: TRBV5-1; abundance: many; j_gene: TRBJ1-3; CDR3aa: CASSPTGQASGNTIYF; CDR3nt: TGCGCCAGCAGCCCCACGGGACAGGCCTCTGGAAACACCATATATTTT
d_gene: NA; v_gene: TRBV3-1; abundance: many; j_gene: TRBJ1-6; CDR3aa: CASSQAHSRRSSPLHF; CDR3nt: TGTGCCAGCAGCCAAGCCCATAGCAGGAGGAGTTCACCCCTCCACTTT
d_gene: TRBD1; v_gene: TRBV2; abundance: many; j_gene: TRBJ1-5; CDR3aa: CASSRTGSDQPQHF; CDR3nt: TGTGCCAGCAGCAGGACAGGATCGGATCAGCCCCAGCATTTT
d_gene: TRBD1; v_gene: TRBV29-1; abundance: many; j_gene: TRBJ2-3; CDR3aa: CSARTGRFTDTQYF; CDR3nt: TGCAGCGCACGGACAGGCCGATTTACAGATACGCAGTATTTT
d_gene: NA; v_gene: TRBV12-3/TRBV12-4; abundance: many; j_gene: TRBJ1-2; CDR3aa: CASSSNPGVGYTF; CDR3nt: TGTGCCAGCAGCTCGAACCCGGGGGTGGGCTACACCTTC
d_gene: NA; v_gene: TRBV3-1; abundance: few; j_gene: TRBJ2-2; CDR3aa: CASSQGGVGELFF; CDR3nt: TGTGCCAGCAGCCAGGGGGGCGTCGGGGAGCTGTTTTTT
d_gene: NA; v_gene: TRBV3-1; abundance: NA; j_gene: TRBJ1-4; CDR3aa: CASSQEAANEKLFF; CDR3nt: TGTGCCAGCAGCCAAGAGGCTGCAAATGAAAAACTGTTTTTT
d_gene: TRBD1; v_gene: TRBV12-5; abundance: NA; j_gene: TRBJ2-2; CDR3aa: CASTLTGGGETGELFF; CDR3nt: TGTGCTAGTACTCTGACAGGGGGTGGGGAGACCGGGGAGCTGTTTTTT
d_gene: TRBD2; v_gene: TRBV11-3; abundance: many; j_gene: TRBJ2-2; CDR3aa: CASSSPGTSGNPPIGGELFF; CDR3nt: TGTGCCAGCAGCTCACCCGGGACTAGCGGGAACCCTCCGATTGGCGGGGAGCTGTTTTTT
d_gene: NA; v_gene: TRBV2; abundance: many; j_gene: TRBJ2-5; CDR3aa: CASKGGDRGAETQYF; CDR3nt: TGTGCCAGCAAAGGAGGGGATCGGGGCGCAGAGACCCAGTACTTC
d_gene: NA; v_gene: TRBV9; abundance: many; j_gene: TRBJ2-1; CDR3aa: CASSVVGRNEQFF; CDR3nt: TGTGCCAGCAGCGTAGTAGGGCGGAATGAGCAGTTCTTC
d_gene: NA; v_gene: TRBV9; abundance: many; j_gene: TRBJ1-5; CDR3aa: CASSADLGNQPQHF; CDR3nt: TGTGCCAGCAGCGCCGACCTGGGCAATCAGCCCCAGCATTTT
d_gene: NA; v_gene: TRBV24-1; abundance: many; j_gene: TRBJ2-2; CDR3aa: CATSRGAGTGELFF; CDR3nt: TGTGCCACCAGTCGGGGGGCAGGCACCGGGGAGCTGTTTTTT
d_gene: NA; v_gene: TRBV6-1; abundance: many; j_gene: TRBJ1-2; CDR3aa: CASSEAEAGYTF; CDR3nt: TGTGCCAGCAGTGAAGCGGAAGCTGGCTACACCTTC
d_gene: TRBD2; v_gene: TRBV2; abundance: many; j_gene: TRBJ2-1; CDR3aa: CASPGTAGGYNEQFF; CDR3nt: TGTGCCAGCCCCGGCACGGCGGGAGGCTACAATGAGCAGTTCTTC
d_gene: NA; v_gene: TRBV7-8; abundance: many; j_gene: TRBJ1-5; CDR3aa: CASSLGQPDQPQHF; CDR3nt: TGTGCCAGCAGCTTAGGACAGCCTGATCAGCCCCAGCATTTT
d_gene: TRBD1; v_gene: TRBV2; abundance: many; j_gene: TRBJ2-3; CDR3aa: CASSGQGSDTQYF; CDR3nt: TGTGCCAGCAGTGGACAGGGGTCAGATACGCAGTATTTT
d_gene: NA; v_gene: TRBV4-2; abundance: NA; j_gene: TRBJ2-3; CDR3aa: CASSQAADTQYF; CDR3nt: TGTGCCAGCAGCCAAGCCGCAGATACGCAGTATTTT
d_gene: TRBD2; v_gene: TRBV4-1; abundance: NA; j_gene: TRBJ2-7; CDR3aa: CASSPLGGGIYEQYF; CDR3nt: TGCGCCAGCAGCCCCCTCGGGGGGGGCATCTACGAGCAGTACTTC
d_gene: NA; v_gene: TRBV10-3; abundance: NA; j_gene: TRBJ1-6; CDR3aa: CAIRGGQNSPLHF; CDR3nt: TGTGCCATCAGGGGGGGGCAGAATTCACCCCTCCACTTT
d_gene: TRBD2; v_gene: TRBV25-1; abundance: NA; j_gene: TRBJ2-3; CDR3aa: CASSARPLAGGQDTQYF; CDR3nt: TGTGCCAGCAGTGCTAGACCCCTAGCGGGAGGCCAGGATACGCAGTATTTT
d_gene: TRBD1; v_gene: TRBV6-1; abundance: once; j_gene: TRBJ2-2; CDR3aa: CAGKLNRGMKAGELFF; CDR3nt: TGTGCCGGCAAACTAAACAGGGGAATGAAGGCCGGGGAGCTGTTTTTT
d_gene: TRBD2; v_gene: TRBV9; abundance: many; j_gene: TRBJ2-3; CDR3aa: CASSVGLATQTQYF; CDR3nt: TGTGCCAGCAGCGTAGGACTAGCGACCCAGACGCAGTATTTT
d_gene: NA; v_gene: TRBV7-6; abundance: NA; j_gene: TRBJ1-5; CDR3aa: CASSLEGTSGRYEHF; CDR3nt: TGTGCCAGCAGCTTAGAAGGGACTAGCGGGAGGTACGAGCATTTT
d_gene: NA; v_gene: TRBV7-7; abundance: many; j_gene: TRBJ2-1; CDR3aa: CASSLDSNSYNEQFF; CDR3nt: TGTGCTAGCAGCTTAGACAGCAACTCCTACAATGAGCAGTTCTTC
d_gene: TRBD2; v_gene: TRBV19; abundance: many; j_gene: TRBJ2-5; CDR3aa: CASSSRGRGVGETQYF; CDR3nt: TGTGCCAGTAGTTCCCGCGGGAGAGGGGTAGGAGAGACCCAGTACTTC
d_gene: NA; v_gene: TRBV6-1; abundance: few; j_gene: TRBJ2-5; CDR3aa: CASSEGVSAETQYF; CDR3nt: TGTGCCAGCAGTGAAGGGGTTAGCGCTGAGACCCAGTACTTC
d_gene: NA; v_gene: TRBV18; abundance: NA; j_gene: TRBJ1-2; CDR3aa: CASSPGPTYGYTF; CDR3nt: TGTGCCAGCTCACCAGGTCCTACTTATGGCTACACCTTC
d_gene: NA; v_gene: TRBV20-1; abundance: NA; j_gene: TRBJ1-3; CDR3aa: CSAKGRGNTIYF; CDR3nt: TGCAGTGCCAAGGGGAGAGGAAACACCATATATTTT
d_gene: TRBD2; v_gene: TRBV15; abundance: many; j_gene: TRBJ2-1; CDR3aa: CATSSAGLAGGPWPGEQFF; CDR3nt: TGTGCCACCAGTAGCGCGGGACTAGCGGGAGGGCCTTGGCCAGGTGAGCAGTTCTTC
d_gene: TRBD2; v_gene: TRBV9; abundance: many; j_gene: TRBJ2-3; CDR3aa: CASSVDQAGGRTDTQYF; CDR3nt: TGTGCCAGCAGCGTAGATCAAGCGGGAGGCCGGACAGATACGCAGTATTTT
d_gene: NA; v_gene: TRBV9; abundance: many; j_gene: TRBJ2-7; CDR3aa: CASSVYCLVYEQYF; CDR3nt: TGTGCCAGCAGCGTTTATTGCCTTGTCTACGAGCAGTACTTC
d_gene: TRBD1; v_gene: TRBV11-1; abundance: NA; j_gene: TRBJ1-4; CDR3aa: CASSFWAGGSAATNEKLFF; CDR3nt: TGTGCCAGCAGCTTTTGGGCAGGGGGGTCAGCCGCAACTAATGAAAAACTGTTTTTT
d_gene: NA; v_gene: TRBV10-3; abundance: many; j_gene: TRBJ2-3; CDR3aa: CAISEPRGKETDTQYF; CDR3nt: TGTGCCATCAGTGAGCCGAGGGGTAAGGAGACAGATACGCAGTATTTT
d_gene: NA; v_gene: TRBV18; abundance: NA; j_gene: TRBJ1-1; CDR3aa: CASSPSQENTEAFF; CDR3nt: TGTGCCAGCTCACCAAGCCAAGAGAACACTGAAGCTTTCTTT
d_gene: TRBD1; v_gene: TRBV7-2; abundance: many; j_gene: TRBJ2-1; CDR3aa: CASSLAPGTGNEQFF; CDR3nt: TGTGCCAGCAGCTTAGCCCCCGGGACAGGGAATGAGCAGTTCTTC
d_gene: NA; v_gene: TRBV19; abundance: many; j_gene: TRBJ2-2; CDR3aa: CASTLGVRRAAGELFF; CDR3nt: TGTGCCAGTACCCTCGGGGTTAGGAGGGCCGCCGGGGAGCTGTTTTTT
d_gene: NA; v_gene: TRBV15; abundance: many; j_gene: TRBJ1-3; CDR3aa: CATRQGNTIYF; CDR3nt: TGTGCCACCAGACAGGGAAACACCATATATTTT
d_gene: NA; v_gene: TRBV6-5; abundance: NA; j_gene: TRBJ2-7; CDR3aa: CASSHSGHLYEQYF; CDR3nt: TGTGCCAGCAGTCACTCGGGACACCTCTACGAGCAGTACTTC
d_gene: NA; v_gene: TRBV9; abundance: NA; j_gene: TRBJ1-2; CDR3aa: CASSGRGRDYGYTF; CDR3nt: TGTGCCAGCAGCGGACGTGGGAGGGACTATGGCTACACCTTC
d_gene: NA; v_gene: TRBV5-6; abundance: few; j_gene: TRBJ2-1; CDR3aa: CASSLEASYNEQFF; CDR3nt: TGTGCCAGCAGCTTGGAGGCTAGTTATAATGAGCAGTTCTTC
d_gene: TRBD1; v_gene: TRBV10-3; abundance: many; j_gene: TRBJ1-2; CDR3aa: CAISRTGGDYGYTF; CDR3nt: TGTGCCATCAGTAGGACAGGGGGGGATTATGGCTACACCTTC
d_gene: NA; v_gene: TRBV5-4; abundance: many; j_gene: TRBJ2-1; CDR3aa: CASSVLWGYNEQFF; CDR3nt: TGTGCCAGCAGCGTACTGTGGGGCTACAATGAGCAGTTCTTC
d_gene: TRBD2; v_gene: TRBV20-1; abundance: many; j_gene: TRBJ2-3; CDR3aa: CSASTSGFTDTQYF; CDR3nt: TGCAGTGCTAGCACTAGCGGGTTTACAGATACGCAGTATTTT
d_gene: NA; v_gene: TRBV12-3/TRBV12-4; abundance: many; j_gene: TRBJ2-1; CDR3aa: CASSLEGSEQFF; CDR3nt: TGTGCCAGCAGTTTGGAGGGTAGTGAGCAGTTCTTC
d_gene: NA; v_gene: TRBV27; abundance: NA; j_gene: TRBJ2-1; CDR3aa: CASGRAAREYNEQFF; CDR3nt: TGTGCCAGCGGTAGGGCGGCCCGGGAATACAATGAGCAGTTCTTC
d_gene: NA; v_gene: TRBV19; abundance: many; j_gene: TRBJ1-2; CDR3aa: CASVLAGRGPGYGYTF; CDR3nt: TGTGCCAGTGTTCTGGCGGGGCGCGGGCCTGGCTATGGCTACACCTTC
d_gene: TRBD2; v_gene: TRBV15; abundance: NA; j_gene: TRBJ2-3; CDR3aa: CATSRFPRGGGVSLTDTQYF; CDR3nt: TGTGCCACCAGCAGATTTCCCCGGGGGGGGGGGGTTAGCCTAACAGATACGCAGTATTTT
d_gene: TRBD1; v_gene: TRBV11-2; abundance: many; j_gene: TRBJ2-3; CDR3aa: CASSKTGAADTQYF; CDR3nt: TGTGCCAGCAGCAAAACAGGGGCGGCAGATACGCAGTATTTT
d_gene: TRBD1; v_gene: TRBV7-9; abundance: many; j_gene: TRBJ2-2; CDR3aa: CASSSNPRGTGGGELFF; CDR3nt: TGTGCCAGCAGCTCGAATCCCCGGGGGACAGGTGGCGGGGAGCTGTTTTTT
d_gene: NA; v_gene: TRBV30; abundance: NA; j_gene: TRBJ2-7; CDR3aa: CAWNHPDSSYEQYF; CDR3nt: TGTGCCTGGAACCACCCGGACTCCTCCTACGAGCAGTACTTC
d_gene: NA; v_gene: TRBV5-5; abundance: many; j_gene: TRBJ1-2; CDR3aa: CASSLTGPNPLYGYTF; CDR3nt: TGTGCCAGCAGCTTAACCGGGCCTAACCCCCTCTATGGCTACACCTTC
d_gene: TRBD2; v_gene: TRBV6-2/TRBV6-3; abundance: NA; j_gene: TRBJ2-3; CDR3aa: CASSMSGRGTDTQYF; CDR3nt: TGTGCCAGCAGCATGAGCGGGAGGGGCACAGATACGCAGTATTTT
d_gene: NA; v_gene: TRBV20-1; abundance: many; j_gene: TRBJ2-5; CDR3aa: CSARDPWGSLGETQYF; CDR3nt: TGCAGTGCTAGAGATCCGTGGGGCAGCTTGGGGGAGACCCAGTACTTC
d_gene: NA; v_gene: TRBV5-1; abundance: many; j_gene: TRBJ2-7; CDR3aa: CASSLGGNYEQYF; CDR3nt: TGCGCCAGCAGCTTGGGCGGGAACTACGAGCAGTACTTC
d_gene: TRBD1; v_gene: TRBV4-1; abundance: few; j_gene: TRBJ2-1; CDR3aa: CASSQLQGFYNEQFF; CDR3nt: TGCGCCAGCAGCCAACTACAGGGGTTCTACAATGAGCAGTTCTTC
d_gene: NA; v_gene: TRBV7-9; abundance: many; j_gene: TRBJ1-2; CDR3aa: CASTGGSYGYTF; CDR3nt: TGTGCCAGCACTGGAGGATCCTATGGCTACACCTTC
d_gene: TRBD1; v_gene: TRBV30; abundance: NA; j_gene: TRBJ1-3; CDR3aa: CAWSSRTGSSLGNTIYF; CDR3nt: TGTGCCTGGAGTTCTCGGACAGGGTCAAGCCTAGGAAACACCATATATTTT